A single T cell receptor (beta chain) is shown here with its context. The data derive from a study of cytomegalovirus exposure and HLA in healthy donors. Germline lookup yields CDR1 SGHRS and CDR2 YFSETQ. The CDR3 is 17 residues long. After removal of 0 bases from V and 3 bases from J, the junction contained 3 bases not matched to a gene. Method: immunoSEQ multiplex PCR; TCRdb's copy keeps in-frame clones and lacks some. The table has over 70,000 clones, around 94% seen once. This sequence originates from a woman younger than 30 in good health and CMV-seronegative. Source material: PBMCs. The chain is built from TRBV5-1 and TRBJ2-2, with 12 bases aligning to TRBD2. The CDR3, as DNA: TGCGCCAGCAGCTTGGGACTAGCGGGGGATTACACCGGGGAGCTGTTTTTT. This encodes CASSLGLAGDYTGELFF.